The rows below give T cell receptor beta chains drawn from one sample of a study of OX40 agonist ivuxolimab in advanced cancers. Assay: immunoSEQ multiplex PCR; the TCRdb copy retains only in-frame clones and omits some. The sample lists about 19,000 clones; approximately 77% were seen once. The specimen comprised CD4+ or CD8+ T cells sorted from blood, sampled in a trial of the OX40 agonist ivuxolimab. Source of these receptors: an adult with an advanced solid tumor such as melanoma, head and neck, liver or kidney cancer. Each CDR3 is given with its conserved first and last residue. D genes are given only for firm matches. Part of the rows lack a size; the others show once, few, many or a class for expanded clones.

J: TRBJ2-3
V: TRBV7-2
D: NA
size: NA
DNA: TGTGCCAGCAGCTTAGGGAGCGGGAGCACAGATACGCAGTATTTT
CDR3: CASSLGSGSTDTQYF

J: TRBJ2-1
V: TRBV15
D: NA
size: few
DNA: TGTGCCACCAGCGGGGACGGGGGTGGTAGCACCAACTACAATGAGCAGTTCTTC
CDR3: CATSGDGGGSTNYNEQFF

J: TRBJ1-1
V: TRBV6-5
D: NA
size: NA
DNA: TGTGCCAGCAGTTCAGCGGTGAACACTGAAGCTTTCTTT
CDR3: CASSSAVNTEAFF

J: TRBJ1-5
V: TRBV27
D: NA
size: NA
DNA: TGTGCCAGCAGTTTATTGGGGGGTAATCAGCCCCAGCATTTT
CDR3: CASSLLGGNQPQHF

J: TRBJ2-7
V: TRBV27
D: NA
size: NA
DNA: TGTGCCAGCGGGGGGGCAGGGACTATCTACGAGCAGTACTTC
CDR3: CASGGAGTIYEQYF

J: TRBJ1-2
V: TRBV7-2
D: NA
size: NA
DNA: TGTGCCAGCAGACCGACGAACAGCTATGGCTACACCTTC
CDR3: CASRPTNSYGYTF

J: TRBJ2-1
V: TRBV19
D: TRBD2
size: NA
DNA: TGTGCCAGTAGTAAGACTAGCGGGGGGTCGGAGCAGTTCTTC
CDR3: CASSKTSGGSEQFF

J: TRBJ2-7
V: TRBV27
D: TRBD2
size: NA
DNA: TGTGCCAGCAGACCAGCGGGAGGGCCCTACGAGCAGTACTTC
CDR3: CASRPAGGPYEQYF

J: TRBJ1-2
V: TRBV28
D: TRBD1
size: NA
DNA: TGTGCCAGCAGTTCCCTAATAGAGACAGGGGATGGCTACACCTTC
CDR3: CASSSLIETGDGYTF

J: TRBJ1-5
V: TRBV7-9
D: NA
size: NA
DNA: TGTGCCAGCAGCTTATCGGACGATCCTCAGCCCCAGCATTTT
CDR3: CASSLSDDPQPQHF

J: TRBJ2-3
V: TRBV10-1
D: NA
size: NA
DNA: TGCGCCAGCAGTGACGGCCATACGCAGTATTTT
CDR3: CASSDGHTQYF

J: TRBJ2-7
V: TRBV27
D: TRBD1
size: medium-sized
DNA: TGTGCCAGCAGTTCCCCGGGACAGGCCCTCTACGAGCAGTACTTC
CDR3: CASSSPGQALYEQYF

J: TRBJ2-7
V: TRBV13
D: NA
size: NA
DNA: TGTGCCAGCAGCTTAGGAGCGGGTGGGTACGAGCAGTACTTC
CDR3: CASSLGAGGYEQYF

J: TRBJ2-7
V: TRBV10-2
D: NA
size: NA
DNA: TGCGCCAGCAGTGAGGGGCAGTCCTTCTCCTACGAGCAGTACTTC
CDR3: CASSEGQSFSYEQYF

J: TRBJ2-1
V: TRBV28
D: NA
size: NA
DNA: TGTGCCAGCAGTTTCGAACACAAGGAGCAGTTCTTC
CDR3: CASSFEHKEQFF

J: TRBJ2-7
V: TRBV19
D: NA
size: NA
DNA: TGTGCCAGTAGTATAGGGGAAGAGCAGTACTTC
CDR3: CASSIGEEQYF

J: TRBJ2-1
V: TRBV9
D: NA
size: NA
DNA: TGTGCCAGCAGCGTGCTCACGTCGGGTGAGCAGTTCTTC
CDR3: CASSVLTSGEQFF

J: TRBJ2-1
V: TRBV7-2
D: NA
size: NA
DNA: TGTGCCAGCAGCTTAGCGTTACTAGGTAATGAGCAGTTCTTC
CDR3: CASSLALLGNEQFF

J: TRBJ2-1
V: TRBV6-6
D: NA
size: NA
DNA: TGTGCCAGCAGTTTAGGACAGACGTCCGATGAGCAGTTCTTC
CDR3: CASSLGQTSDEQFF

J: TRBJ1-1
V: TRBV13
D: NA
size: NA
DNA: TGTGCCAGCACTCCCGACGTGAACACTGAAGCTTTCTTT
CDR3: CASTPDVNTEAFF

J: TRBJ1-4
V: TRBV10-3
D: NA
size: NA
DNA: TGTGCCATCAGTAAATCAGGGAATGAAAAACTGTTTTTT
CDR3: CAISKSGNEKLFF

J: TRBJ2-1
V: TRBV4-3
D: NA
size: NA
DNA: TGCGCCAGCAGCCTCGAGACGGAGGGAGGCAATGAGCAGTTCTTC
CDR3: CASSLETEGGNEQFF

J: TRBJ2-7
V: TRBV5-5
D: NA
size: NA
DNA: TGTGCCAGCACCCTTCCTGGATACGAGCAGTACTTC
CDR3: CASTLPGYEQYF

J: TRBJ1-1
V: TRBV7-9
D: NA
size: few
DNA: TGTGCCAGCAGCCTATCAGTGAACACTGAAGCTTTCTTT
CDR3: CASSLSVNTEAFF

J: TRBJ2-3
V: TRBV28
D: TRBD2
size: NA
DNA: TGTGCCAGCAGGGAAAGGGTGCGGGGGGCGACAGATACGCAGTATTTT
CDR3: CASRERVRGATDTQYF

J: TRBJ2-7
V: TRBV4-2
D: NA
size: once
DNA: TGTGCCAGCAGCCAAGATAGACAGGAGGTCTCCTACGAGCAGTACTTC
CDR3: CASSQDRQEVSYEQYF

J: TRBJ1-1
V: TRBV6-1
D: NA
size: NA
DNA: TGTGCCAGCATAGGCGCTGAAGCTTTCTTT
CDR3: CASIGAEAFF

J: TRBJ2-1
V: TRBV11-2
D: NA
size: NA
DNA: TGTGCCAGCAGCTCCTGGGACTCCAAGGAGGACAATGAGCAGTTCTTC
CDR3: CASSSWDSKEDNEQFF

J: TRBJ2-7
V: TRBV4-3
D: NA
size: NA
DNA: TGCGCCAGCAGCCAAGAGGGCAGGGAGACCTACGAGCAGTACTTC
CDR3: CASSQEGRETYEQYF